The clone carrying this T cell receptor beta chain was seen ten or more times. Its antigen is not identified. Constant-segment-primed 5'RACE gave TCR alpha and TCR beta cDNA libraries with sample barcodes and UMIs. TCRdb reprocessed the 5' RACE reads with MiXCR, giving one entry per CDR3 protein. Of almost 350,000 distinct CDR3 sequences listed, more than 20% were seen once; the top ten hold around 23%. The sample originates from a study of T-cell memory formation after mild COVID-19. Study in general: Largely donor-specific TCR clusters were found.

General observations from the study: Mostly located in CM and EM were contracting CD4+ clones, with contracting CD8+ clones located in EMRA. Clones that got smaller from day 15 to 85 had even CD4/CD8, while clones growing later tipped toward CD4+.

The sample comprised PBMCs or a T cell subset sorted from them (not recorded which). The receptor was derived from a man aged 18 to 29 who had mild COVID-19 (a few samples of this study predate the infection). Cell type and time point are not known.

CDR3 loop: CAGRTGGTEAFF. The CDR3 nucleotides read TGTGCCGGACGGACAGGGGGGACTGAAGCTTTCTTT. The gene calls are TRBV2 and TRBJ1-1; 10 bases agree with TRBD1. J was trimmed by 5 bases and V by 11 bases; bases with no gene match: 5. This CDR3 has 12 residues. Germline V gives CDR1 SNHLY, CDR2 FYNNEI.